The T cell receptor beta chain under discussion was sequenced for a study of T-cell reconstitution after alpha-beta-depleted transplantation in children. Germline lookup yields CDR1 SGHAT and CDR2 FQNNGV. Trimming pared 3 bases from V and 0 bases from J, leaving 21 bases between. The CDR3 has 19 amino acids. During its preparation, the TCRbeta library received unique molecular identifiers. From the PCR reads, TCRdb called clonotypes with MiXCR, one entry per CDR3 protein. In the table there are some 140,000 distinct CDR3 sequences, 9.5% to 10% of which are singletons. This chain uses TRBV11-2 with TRBJ2-4, with D possibly being TRBD1 (6 bases). This TCR came from a girl less than two years old who had a stem cell transplant for combined immunodeficiency, so the T cells may come from the graft donor. The sequencing used PBMCs, mostly from graft donor cells, collected 180 days after TCRalphabeta/CD19-depleted stem cell transplant. In DNA, the CDR3 is TGTGCCAGCAGCTTTTTTCAGGGGCGACGGACCCTAGCCAAAAACATTCAGTACTTC. This translates into CASSFFQGRRTLAKNIQYF.